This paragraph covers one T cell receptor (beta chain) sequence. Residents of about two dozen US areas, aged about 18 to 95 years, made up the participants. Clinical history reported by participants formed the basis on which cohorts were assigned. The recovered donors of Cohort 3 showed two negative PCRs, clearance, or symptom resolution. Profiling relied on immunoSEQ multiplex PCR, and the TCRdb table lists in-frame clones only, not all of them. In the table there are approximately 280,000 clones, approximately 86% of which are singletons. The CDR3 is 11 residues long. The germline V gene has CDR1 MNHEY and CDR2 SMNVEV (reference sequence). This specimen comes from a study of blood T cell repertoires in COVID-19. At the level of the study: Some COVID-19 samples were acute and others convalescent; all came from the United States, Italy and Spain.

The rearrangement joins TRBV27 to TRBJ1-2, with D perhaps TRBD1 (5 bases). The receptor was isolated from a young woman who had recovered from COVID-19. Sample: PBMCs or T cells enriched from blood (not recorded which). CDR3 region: CATWGDYGYTF. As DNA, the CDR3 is TGTGCTACGTGGGGGGACTATGGCTACACCTTC.